One and the same sample provided the 18 T cell receptor beta chains below, sequenced in a study of T cell repertoires in cytomegalovirus infection. These receptors lack a known antigen. TCRdb processed the reads anew with MiXCR; each CDR3 protein has one entry. The data hold about 920,000 distinct CDR3 sequences, with less than 40% observed a single time. The sequencing used cultured CD8+ T cells from PBMCs, collected from culture after CMV antigen stimulation. These TCRs come from a human donor in good health (CMV status not recorded). Some clones in this sample may be carry-over from other donors' samples.

The CDR3 sequence: CASSESGGTTSDTQYF. CDR3 sequence (DNA): TGTGCCAGCAGTGAATCGGGGGGAACAACCTCGGATACGCAGTATTTT. The chain employs TRBV6-1 and TRBJ2-3; 7 bases align to TRBD2. The CDR3 covers 16 residues. V lost 2 bases to trimming and J lost 6 bases; unmatched junction nucleotides: 11. The V gene's germline CDR1 is MNHNS and CDR2 SASEGT.

This clonotype came up many times. The chain couples TRBV6-1 to TRBJ1-5, with a possible D match to TRBD1 (6 bases). The CDR3 is made up of 17 amino acids. Germline CDR1 and CDR2: MNHNS and SASEGT. V lost 3 bases and J 1 base, leaving 16 bases between the germline ends. CDR3 amino acids: CASSEWRGRKSNQPQHF. Here the CDR3 DNA reads TGTGCCAGCAGTGAGTGGCGGGGGCGAAAGAGCAATCAGCCCCAGCATTTT.

This clonotype was recorded at least ten times. The chain recombines TRBV7-2 with TRBJ2-3, with D possibly being TRBD2 (6 bases). V was shortened by 4 bases and J by 2 bases, with 25 bases between the two germline ends. The CDR3 is 19 amino acids. The germline CDR1 and CDR2 sequences are SGHTA and FQGNSA. In nucleotides, the CDR3 is TGTGCCAGCAGCTCCTTGACTAGTACCCCACTAATTACCACAGATACGCAGTATTTT. This encodes CASSSLTSTPLITTDTQYF.

This clonotype has just a few counts. V is TRBV12-3 or TRBV12-4 and J is TRBJ2-6; D is possibly TRBD1 or TRBD2 (5 bases each). The CDR3 has 18 amino acids. The V end was cut by 6 bases, the J end by 1 base, with 19 bases between. The CDR3 bases are TGTGCCAGCAGGGGAGACAGAAGCACTTCGTCTGGGGCCAACGTCCTGACTTTC. Translated: CASRGDRSTSSGANVLTF.

CDR3 DNA sequence: TGTGCCAGCAGTTACACCCAGGGGACTGAAGCTTTCTTT. Translated, it gives CASSYTQGTEAFF. The rearrangement uses TRBV6-5 and TRBJ1-1, with D perhaps matching TRBD1 (6 bases). Germline CDR1 MNHEY, CDR2 SVGAGI. This CDR3 has 13 amino acids. V was trimmed by 2 bases and J by 5 bases, leaving 9 bases between them.

Comment on this clonotype: Its ends do not fully match the called genes, so a read error is possible. This chain joins TRBV7-7 and TRBJ2-5, with D possibly TRBD2 on 5 matching bases. The germline V gene has CDR1 SSHAT and CDR2 FNYEAQ (reference sequence). This CDR3 region has 14 residues. The CDR3 DNA is TGTGCTAGCAGCTTAGACTACGGGGAAGAGACCCAGTACTTC. This codes for CASSLDYGEETQYF.

The genes are TRBV24-1 and TRBJ2-1; D may be TRBD1 (5 bases). CDR3 length: 17 residues. Deletions cut 3 bases from V and 0 bases from J, with 14 bases between. Germline V gene lookup returns CDR1 KGHDR and CDR2 SFDVKD. The DNA for the CDR3 is TGTGCCACCAGTGATCCTCGGACAAACAGCTCCTACAATGAGCAGTTCTTC. Translating gives CATSDPRTNSSYNEQFF.

This chain uses TRBV6-1 with TRBJ1-2; TRBD1 matches at 9 bases. CDR3 length equals 17 residues. Germline CDR1 reads MNHNS; CDR2 reads SASEGT. Trimming cost V 3 bases and J 4 bases; bases outside gene matches: 12. CDR3 amino acids: CASSDGTGRTMGYGYTF. In DNA form, the CDR3 reads TGTGCCAGCAGTGACGGGACAGGGAGAACCATGGGCTATGGCTACACCTTC.

CDR3 sequence (DNA): TGTGCCAGCAGTTATAGTCCCCGACAGGGATTGTGGTTCTATGAGCAGTTCTTC. Translation: CASSYSPRQGLWFYEQFF. The chain recombines TRBV6-2 or TRBV6-3 with TRBJ2-1; 7 bases fit TRBD1. The length of the CDR3 is 18 residues. V was clipped by 3 bases and J by 8 bases; unmatched bases: 19. Germline CDR1 and CDR2: MNHEY and SVGEGT.

The genes are TRBV27 and TRBJ1-2; TRBD1 is a possible D gene (6 bases). Per germline, CDR1 MNHEY and CDR2 SMNVEV (reference sequence). Trimming took 3 bases from V and 2 from J, leaving 16 bases between them. The CDR3 loop spans 16 amino acids. The CDR3 DNA sequence: TGTGCCAGCAGTTTTTCCGAGGGGGGGGTCAACTATGGCTACACCTTC. It translates to CASSFSEGGVNYGYTF.

A note on this clonotype: This CDR3 fails to terminate in the conserved phenylalanine or tryptophan, so it likely reflects a read error. This chain links TRBV7-3 with TRBJ2-1, with D unresolved. Trimming shortened V by 5 bases and J by 9 bases, and 14 bases separated the two germline ends. This CDR3 is 13 amino acids long. Germline V CDR1 and CDR2: SGHTA, FQGTGA. The CDR3 region has the DNA TGTGCCAGCAGCCCCGTATCCCGGGTTGAGCAGTTCTCC. Its protein product is CASSPVSRVEQFS.

The sample holds one count of this clonotype. V is TRBV27 and J is TRBJ2-1, with 9 bases identical to TRBD1. Germline V gene data show CDR1 as MNHEY and CDR2 as SMNVEV (reference sequence). V lost 6 bases to trimming and J lost 10 bases; unmatched junction nucleotides: 4. The CDR3 consists of 12 residues. The CDR3 sequence: CASRQGASEQFF. In DNA form, the CDR3 reads TGTGCCAGCAGACAGGGGGCATCGGAGCAGTTCTTC.

V usage is TRBV7-4 and J usage is TRBJ2-5; 11 nucleotides match TRBD1. J gave up 3 bases and V 8 bases, and 11 bases lay outside the gene matches. Germline loops: CDR1 SGHVT, CDR2 SQSDAQ. This CDR3 has 16 residues. The CDR3 loop reads CASDPMAGQGEETQYF. The DNA for the CDR3 is TGTGCCAGCGACCCTATGGCGGGACAGGGGGAAGAGACCCAGTACTTC.

V usage is TRBV13 and J usage is TRBJ1-2, with D perhaps matching TRBD1 (5 bases). The CDR3 has 15 amino acids. The V gene lost 0 bases and the J gene lost 2 bases, with 10 bases spanning the gap. The germline gives CDR1 PRHDT, CDR2 FYEKMQ (reference sequence). The CDR3 sequence: CASSLGGVTNYGYTF. The DNA for the CDR3 is TGTGCCAGCAGCTTAGGAGGGGTGACAAACTATGGCTACACCTTC.

This clonotype was detected only a few times. V is TRBV2 and J is TRBJ2-3; 10 nucleotides match TRBD1. Germline V gene data show CDR1 as SNHLY and CDR2 as FYNNEI. The CDR3 length is 15 residues. V shed 9 bases, J shed 3 bases, and the junction held 9 bases outside the gene matches. CDR3 bases: TGTGCCAGGAATAGGGACAGGGGAACGACAGATACGCAGTATTTT. Translating it yields CARNRDRGTTDTQYF.

This clonotype was seen a handful of times. This chain uses TRBV7-9 with TRBJ2-1, with TRBD2 matching 7 bases. The germline V gene has CDR1 SEHNR and CDR2 FQNEAQ (reference sequence). The ends lost 11 bases at V and 3 bases at J; junction bases unmatched: 13. This CDR3 has 15 amino acids. For the CDR3, the DNA is TGTGCCGGCAATCCTAGCGGCGACCACTACAATGAGCAGTTCTTC. Protein product: CAGNPSGDHYNEQFF.

This clonotype turned up a few times. The gene calls are TRBV27 and TRBJ2-1, with D perhaps being TRBD1 or TRBD2 (7 bases each). V was cut by 5 bases and J by 7 bases, with 21 bases left in between. The length of the CDR3 is 16 residues. Looked up from germline, CDR1 is MNHEY and CDR2 is SMNVEV (reference sequence). The chain's CDR3 is CASSPPRGGLENEQFF. The CDR3 DNA sequence: TGTGCCAGCAGTCCCCCCAGGGGGGGCCTGGAAAATGAGCAGTTCTTC.

This clonotype was observed a few times. The rearrangement joins TRBV7-2 to TRBJ1-6; the D is unclear. Germline assignment: CDR1 SGHTA and CDR2 FQGNSA. V dropped 5 bases and J dropped 0 bases, with 11 bases sitting between them. This CDR3 spans 16 amino acids. This CDR3 reads CASSLRRSSYNSPLHF. CDR3 nucleotides: TGTGCCAGCAGCCTAAGGCGGAGCTCCTATAATTCACCCCTCCACTTT.